The next 21 T cell receptor beta chains were all read from a single sample in a study of Graves' ophthalmopathy and Graves' hyperthyroidism. Investigators amplified TCR beta CDR3 regions from RNA transcripts. HTBI-primed RT-PCR formed the first round, and a multiplex PCR formed the second. MiXCR, applied by TCRdb to the multiplex PCR reads, yields one record per CDR3 protein. The repertoire holds 340,000 or so distinct CDR3 sequences, with roughly a sixth as singletons. The source material was peripheral blood. The receptors shown here come from an adult man with Graves' ophthalmopathy.

This clonotype was recorded many times. The CDR3 nucleotides are TGTGCCAGCAGCAACCAGATTGCCGCCTACGAGCAGTACTTC. Residues: CASSNQIAAYEQYF. The chain is built from TRBV11-1 and TRBJ2-7; D is undetermined. Trimming took off 5 bases at V and 2 bases at J, with 13 bases between the two ends. CDR1 is SGHAT and CDR2 is FQDESV in the germline V gene (reference sequence). The length of the CDR3 is 14 residues.

This clonotype was detected ten times or more. The gene calls are TRBV6-5 and TRBJ1-5; weak D call: TRBD1 (6 bases). Germline loops: CDR1 MNHEY, CDR2 SVGAGI. The CDR3 runs to 13 residues. Between the trimmed V and J ends, which lost 8 bases and 11 bases, there was a span of 19 bases. CDR3 amino acids: CASGTGPWGTQHF. In nucleotides, the CDR3 is TGTGCCAGCGGAACAGGGCCCTGGGGTACCCAGCATTTT.

This clonotype was seen ten or more times. The CDR3 protein is CSARVGGASYGYTF. CDR3 coding DNA: TGCAGTGCTAGAGTCGGAGGGGCGAGCTATGGCTACACCTTC. The chain couples TRBV20-1 to TRBJ1-2; TRBD1 is a possible D gene (5 bases). The CDR3 runs to 14 residues. Trimming shortened V by 1 base and J by 4 bases, and 13 bases separated the two germline ends. Per the germline V gene, CDR1 is DFQATT and CDR2 is SNEGSKA (reference sequence).

This clonotype came up many times. The chain is built from TRBV28 and TRBJ2-2; perhaps TRBD1 as D (5 bases). This CDR3 is built from 13 residues. Germline loops: CDR1 MDHEN, CDR2 SYDVKM. V was clipped by 8 bases and J by 7 bases, with 14 bases between them. The CDR3 reads CASCIGVIGELFF. DNA of the CDR3: TGTGCCAGCTGTATAGGGGTGATCGGGGAGCTGTTTTTT.

This clonotype was seen at least ten times. The chain joins TRBV20-1 to TRBJ2-7, with TRBD2 identical over 8 bases. The ends lost 0 bases at V and 4 bases at J; junction bases unmatched: 11. The germline V gene has CDR1 DFQATT and CDR2 SNEGSKA (reference sequence). The CDR3 is made up of 16 amino acids. The CDR3 coding sequence is TGCAGTGCTAGAGATCCTCTCGCGGGGGGCCTATACGAGCAGTACTTC. Translated, it gives CSARDPLAGGLYEQYF.

The chain uses TRBV20-1 and TRBJ1-1; 9 bases are shared with TRBD1. Per the germline V gene, CDR1 is DFQATT and CDR2 is SNEGSKA (reference sequence). The V segment lost 5 bases and the J segment 4 bases; nucleotides outside the gene matches: 11. This CDR3 comprises 15 residues. CDR3 DNA: TGCAGTGCTCTTCCGGGACAGGGAATCGGCACTGAAGCTTTCTTT. It codes for CSALPGQGIGTEAFF.

The genes are TRBV7-8 and TRBJ2-7; the D is unclear. The closer fit of TRBJ2-1 to the DNA end suggests the J call may be wrong. CDR1 and CDR2 (germline): SGHVS, FQNEAQ. The CDR3 sequence is 14 residues long. The CDR3 nucleotides are TGTGCCAGCAGCTTAGAGGCAGGAACCTACGAGCAGTTCTTC. This translates into CASSLEAGTYEQFF.

Ten or more counts support this clonotype. V and J are TRBV2 and TRBJ1-1, with TRBD1 matching over 9 bases. This CDR3 is 14 amino acids long. Germline V gives CDR1 SNHLY, CDR2 FYNNEI. Trimming cost V 7 bases and J 1 base; bases outside gene matches: 4. CDR3: CASTKDRGNTEAFF. CDR3 nucleotide sequence: TGTGCCAGCACCAAGGACAGGGGGAACACTGAAGCTTTCTTT.

This clonotype was counted at least ten times. The CDR3 DNA reads as TGTGCCAGCAGTTACCCGGGACGATCTAACTATGGCTACACCTTC. Translation: CASSYPGRSNYGYTF. The chain carries TRBV6-5 and TRBJ1-2, with a possible D match to TRBD1 (5 bases). CDR3 length: 15 residues. Germline CDR1 reads MNHEY; CDR2 reads SVGAGI. V was clipped by 2 bases and J by 0 bases, with 10 bases between them.

Ten or more counts support this clonotype. The chain recombines TRBV30 with TRBJ1-1; D unresolved. V lost 0 bases and J 4 bases, leaving 9 bases between the germline ends. CDR3 length equals 13 residues. From germline, CDR1 is GTSNPN and CDR2 SVGIG (reference sequence). This CDR3 reads CAWSVEGGTEAFF. The DNA of the CDR3 is TGTGCCTGGAGTGTGGAGGGTGGCACTGAAGCTTTCTTT.

This clonotype has at least ten counts. The chain combines TRBV7-8 with TRBJ1-1, with D unresolved. The CDR3 spans 16 residues. V was trimmed by 1 base and J by 3 bases, leaving 15 bases between them. CDR1 is SGHVS, CDR2 FQNEAQ, per germline. The CDR3 DNA is TGTGCCAGCAGCTTAGGCATAAGTCGGGTGTACACTGAAGCTTTCTTT. It translates to CASSLGISRVYTEAFF.

The sample holds many counts of this clonotype. CDR3 sequence: CASSVEGTGVSGYTF. As DNA, the CDR3 is TGTGCCAGCAGCGTTGAAGGGACAGGGGTTTCGGGCTACACCTTC. The rearrangement links TRBV9 to TRBJ1-2, with 10 bases lining up with TRBD1. The germline CDR1 and CDR2 sequences are SGDLS and YYNGEE. V gave up 2 bases and J gave up 8 bases; unmatched junction bases: 9. There are 15 residues in the CDR3.

This clonotype was recorded many times. The rearrangement uses TRBV20-1 and TRBJ2-7; D gene ambiguous. Trimming stripped 0 bases from V and 8 bases from J, with 8 bases between. The CDR3 is 11 amino acids. CDR1 is DFQATT, CDR2 SNEGSKA, per germline (reference sequence). CDR3 in DNA: TGCAGTGCTAGAGACGGCCTCCAGCAGTACTTC. This translates into CSARDGLQQYF.

This clonotype came up many times. This chain connects TRBV4-1 to TRBJ2-7; the D call may be TRBD1 or TRBD2 (5 bases each). Germline assignment: CDR1 MGHRA and CDR2 YSYEKL. V was shortened by 1 base and J by 1 base, with 11 bases between the two germline ends. This CDR3 has 15 residues. The CDR3 DNA reads TGCGCCAGCAGCCAAGCGGGGACGGGATCCTACGAGCAGTACTTC. This sequence encodes CASSQAGTGSYEQYF.

In nucleotides, the CDR3 is TGCAGTGCCCGATATGCGGGGGGAACTAGCGAGCAGTACTTC. This encodes CSARYAGGTSEQYF. The chain carries TRBV20-1 and TRBJ2-7; 8 nucleotides line up with TRBD2. Germline trimming cut 6 bases from V and 6 bases from J; bases unmatched to any gene: 13. The CDR3 sequence is 14 residues long. Germline V gives CDR1 DFQATT, CDR2 SNEGSKA (reference sequence).

In its sample, this clonotype was seen many times. This chain joins TRBV6-5 and TRBJ1-5, with 10 bases matching TRBD1. The germline V gene encodes CDR1 MNHEY and CDR2 SVGAGI. CDR3 length: 14 amino acids. Trimming took 7 bases from V and 7 from J; bases not matched to a gene: 7. CDR3 coding DNA: TGTGCCAGCAAAATAAGGACAGGGGGACAGCCCCAGCATTTT. Translation gives CASKIRTGGQPQHF.

This clonotype was observed many times. This chain links TRBV7-3 with TRBJ2-5, with D perhaps TRBD2 (6 bases). Trimming stripped 5 bases from V and 2 bases from J, with 15 bases between. CDR1 and CDR2 (germline): SGHTA, FQGTGA. The CDR3 consists of 15 residues. Here the CDR3 reads CASSPTGGAQETQYF. CDR3 coding DNA: TGTGCCAGCAGCCCAACCGGCGGGGCACAAGAGACCCAGTACTTC.

This clonotype has a count of ten or more. The V gene is TRBV25-1, the J gene TRBJ1-3; D gene uncertain. Trimming removed 3 bases from V and 0 bases from J, with 6 bases in between. The germline CDR1 and CDR2 sequences are MGHDK and SYGVNS. This CDR3 contains 14 residues. In nucleotides, the CDR3 is TGTGCCAGCAGTGATACGTCCTCTGGAAACACCATATATTTT. Translating it yields CASSDTSSGNTIYF.

This clonotype was found many times. The chain has TRBV12-3 or TRBV12-4 and TRBJ1-2, with D possibly being TRBD1 (5 bases). Trimming took off 5 bases at V and 8 bases at J, with 15 bases between the two ends. There are 13 residues in the CDR3. For the CDR3, the DNA is TGTGCCAGCAGTATTGGGACCACAATAGGCTACACCTTC. This codes for CASSIGTTIGYTF.

This clonotype was counted at least ten times. This chain uses TRBV24-1 with TRBJ2-7, with a tentative D call TRBD2 (5 bases). V was cut by 4 bases and J by 7 bases, with 13 bases left in between. The CDR3 is made up of 13 amino acids. Germline CDR1 reads KGHDR; CDR2 reads SFDVKD. CDR3 nucleotide sequence: TGTGCCACCAGTGAGGGATCATCGGGGGAGCAGTACTTC. It is translated as CATSEGSSGEQYF.

This clonotype has at least ten counts. The genes are TRBV11-1 and TRBJ2-3; perhaps TRBD1 as D (5 bases). The V end lost 1 base, the J end lost 2 bases, and 13 bases lay between the germline ends. CDR3 length equals 16 residues. Germline loops: CDR1 SGHAT, CDR2 FQDESV (reference sequence). The CDR3 region has the DNA TGTGCCAGCAGCTTAGTCTTCAGGGATTTCACAGATACGCAGTATTTT. Encoded protein: CASSLVFRDFTDTQYF.